This entry lists 20 T cell receptor beta chains sequenced from one sample in a study of blood T cells in healthy people across ages (dated by TCRdb to between 2014 and 2016). Libraries were made using 5' RACE. These reads were obtained on an Illumina HiSeq 2500. A second PCR of roughly 7 to 12 cycles was run with a J-beta primer mix and a sample-barcoded 5' primer. TCRdb ran its own pipeline on the public reads, namely fastp trimming at Q25 and MiXCR clone calling, and kept in-frame beta chains. Records with the same CDR3 protein are collapsed into one entry carrying the most frequent genes and DNA. Present in this sample are about 730,000 distinct CDR3 sequences, more than 40% of which were seen just once. More than 20% of the sample rests with the top ten. Sequencing was carried out using blood. The source is a woman aged 55-70 years in good health.

The chain employs TRBV6-1 and TRBJ2-3, with 7 bases that match TRBD1. CDR1 and CDR2 (germline): MNHNS, SASEGT. CDR3 length equals 15 residues. Germline trimming cut 6 bases from V and 3 bases from J; bases unmatched to any gene: 9. In DNA, the CDR3 is TGTGCCAGCAGCGAGAATGGACAGGTTACAGATACGCAGTATTTT. Amino acids: CASSENGQVTDTQYF.

The gene calls are TRBV5-1 and TRBJ2-4; D is perhaps TRBD2 (6 bases). The CDR3 length is 14 residues. The germline V and J ends were trimmed by 4 bases and 8 bases, with 16 bases remaining between them. CDR1 is SGHRS, CDR2 YFSETQ, per germline. This CDR3 is CASSVAGLEDIQYF. For the CDR3, the DNA is TGCGCCAGCAGCGTTGCGGGGCTTGAGGACATTCAGTACTTC.

As regards this clonotype: Being one base from a much bigger clone, this may be a read error. The chain recombines TRBV29-1 with TRBJ2-1; the D gene could be TRBD1 or TRBD2 (6 bases each). V gave up 7 bases and J gave up 8 bases, with 12 bases separating them. The germline gives CDR1 SQVTM, CDR2 ANQGSEA. CDR3 length: 11 residues. Here the CDR3 reads CSDRGGHEQFF. For the CDR3, the DNA is TGCAGCGATCGAGGGGGGCATGAGCAGTTCTTC.

Turning to this clonotype: An end of the junction differs from the germline gene, which may be a read error. The chain couples TRBV7-2 to TRBJ2-1; the match to TRBD1 covers 10 bases. Per the germline V gene, CDR1 is SGHTA and CDR2 is FQGNSA. The CDR3 spans 16 residues. The CDR3 DNA follows: TGTGCCAGCAGCATTGCCGGGACAGGGGTGTCCGGGGAGCTGTTCTTC. Translation gives CASSIAGTGVSGELFF.

The table lists this clonotype with a few counts. The V call is TRBV7-3, the J call TRBJ2-5, with D perhaps matching TRBD1 (5 bases). CDR3 size: 14 residues. Looked up from germline, CDR1 is SGHTA and CDR2 is FQGTGA. V was cut by 3 bases and J by 3 bases, with 11 bases left in between. The CDR3 nucleotides are TGTGCCAGCAGCTTTGGGGCAGGGAAAGAGACCCAGTACTTC. Its protein product is CASSFGAGKETQYF.

This clonotype was counted at least ten times. At one of its ends the junction is not consistent with the germline gene, which may arise from a read error. This chain uses TRBV5-1 with TRBJ2-3; TRBD2 might be the D (5 bases). The CDR3 has 14 amino acids. Germline values: CDR1 SGHRS, CDR2 YFSETQ. CDR3 sequence (DNA): TGTGCCAGCAGCTTAGTGCGGGGCACAGATACGCAGTATTTT. Its translation is CASSLVRGTDTQYF.

The chain combines TRBV7-2 with TRBJ2-1; 10 bases are shared with TRBD1. The DNA end is a closer match to TRBJ2-7, so the J assignment may be wrong. This CDR3 region has 14 residues. CDR1 and CDR2 (germline): SGHTA, FQGNSA. CDR3 DNA: TGTGCCAGCAGGGGAGGGACAGGGGACCATGAGCAGTACTTC. As protein: CASRGGTGDHEQYF.

The chain couples TRBV12-3 or TRBV12-4 to TRBJ2-5, with TRBD2 matching 12 bases. This CDR3 is 15 amino acids long. With 6 bases clipped from V and 11 bases from J, the junction kept 13 bases outside the gene matches. CDR3 sequence: CASSPTSGSLNEQYF. CDR3 coding DNA: TGTGCCAGCAGCCCGACTAGCGGGAGTCTCAATGAGCAGTACTTC.

This clonotype has just a few counts. The chain combines TRBV9 with TRBJ2-7; 9 bases are shared with TRBD1. CDR1 SGDLS and CDR2 YYNGEE come from the germline V gene. The J segment lost 0 bases and the V segment lost 0 bases, leaving 4 bases of the junction unmatched. CDR3 length equals 16 residues. The CDR3 region has the DNA TGTGCCAGCAGCGTAGGGGGACAGGGCCTCTCCTACGAGCAGTACTTC. It codes for CASSVGGQGLSYEQYF. Combining the CDR3 with reference TRBV9 and TRBJ2-7 gives the whole variable domain DSGVTQTPKHLITATGQRVTLRCSPRSGDLSVYWYQQSLDQGLQFLIQYYNGEERAKGNILERFSAQQFPDLHSELNLSSLELGDSALYFCASSVGGQGLSYEQYFGPGTRLTVT.

This clonotype was counted at least ten times. The chain carries TRBV28 and TRBJ2-3; D gene uncertain. The CDR3 is 14 residues long. Germline CDR1 reads MDHEN; CDR2 reads SYDVKM. V was trimmed by 3 bases and J by 5 bases, leaving 12 bases between them. CDR3 nucleotide sequence: TGTGCCAGCAGTTTTGGCCAGCTAAAAGATACGCAGTATTTT. This sequence encodes CASSFGQLKDTQYF.

The chain uses TRBV10-2 and TRBJ2-3; unclear D gene. Trimming stripped 5 bases from V and 4 bases from J, with 13 bases between. Germline V gives CDR1 WSHSY, CDR2 SAAADI. This CDR3 is built from 14 residues. Here the CDR3 reads CASSHFVMADTQYF. The CDR3 DNA reads TGCGCCAGCAGTCATTTCGTTATGGCAGATACGCAGTATTTT.

This clonotype was seen only a few times. The chain recombines TRBV4-2 with TRBJ2-5, with D possibly matching TRBD1 (5 bases). In germline, CDR1 is LGHNA, CDR2 YNFKEQ. The CDR3 has 16 amino acids. V was trimmed by 0 bases and J by 5 bases, leaving 16 bases between them. This CDR3 reads CASSQDPITGLETQYF. The CDR3 region has the DNA TGTGCCAGCAGCCAAGACCCCATTACAGGTTTGGAGACCCAGTACTTC.

This clonotype was observed a few times. This chain links TRBV5-6 with TRBJ2-7; 7 nucleotides agree with TRBD2. J was trimmed by 1 base and V by 6 bases; bases with no gene match: 10. The CDR3 sequence is 15 residues long. In germline, CDR1 is SGHDT, CDR2 YYEEEE. DNA for the CDR3: TGTGCCAGCACCTCGACCGGGGGGACTTCCTACGAGCAGTACTTC. Translated: CASTSTGGTSYEQYF. The entire variable domain, with the rest obtained from reference TRBV5-6 and TRBJ2-7, is as follows: DAGVTQSPTHLIKTRGQQVTLRCSPKSGHDTVSWYQQALGQGPQFIFQYYEEEERQRGNFPDRFSGHQFPNYSSELNVNALLLGDSALYLCASTSTGGTSYEQYFGPGTRLTVT.

V usage is TRBV12-3 or TRBV12-4 and J usage is TRBJ2-5, with D perhaps TRBD1 or TRBD2 (5 bases each). Trimming left V 3 bases short and J 5 bases short, with 13 bases between. The CDR3 runs 14 residues. CDR3 in DNA: TGTGCCAGCAGTTTCGAGCGAGGGGTTGAGACCCAGTACTTC. Residues: CASSFERGVETQYF.

Comment on this clonotype: At one of its ends the junction is not consistent with the germline gene, which may arise from a read error. Here the CDR3 DNA reads TGTGCCAGCAGTGAACGGAGGCTCTACGAGCAGCACTTC. As protein: CASSERRLYEQHF. J is TRBJ2-7 and V is TRBV25-1; tentative D call: TRBD2 (5 bases). The germline CDR1 and CDR2 sequences are MGHDK and SYGVNS. There are 13 residues in the CDR3.

This clonotype was counted a few times. This chain connects TRBV27 to TRBJ2-3; 10 bases align to TRBD2. CDR1 and CDR2 from the germline V gene are MNHEY and SMNVEV (reference sequence). V was pared by 6 bases and J by 2 bases, with 11 bases of the junction left unmatched. CDR3 length equals 17 residues. The CDR3 reads CASSRSPGLASTDTQYF. CDR3 DNA sequence: TGTGCCAGCAGCCGATCTCCGGGACTAGCGTCCACAGATACGCAGTATTTT.

V and J are TRBV7-2 and TRBJ2-7; D is unclear. V was shortened by 8 bases and J by 0 bases, with 14 bases between the two germline ends. Germline-derived CDR1 and CDR2 are SGHTA and FQGNSA. The CDR3 has 14 residues. The CDR3 reads CASQTSLSSYEQYF. The DNA for the CDR3 is TGTGCCAGCCAGACCTCATTAAGCTCCTACGAGCAGTACTTC. Variable domain in full (rest from reference TRBV7-2 and TRBJ2-7): GAGVSQSPSNKVTEKGKDVELRCDPISGHTALYWYRQSLGQGLEFLIYFQGNSAPDKSGLPSDRFSAERTGGSVSTLTIQRTQQEDSAVYLCASQTSLSSYEQYFGPGTRLTVT.

The sample holds a few counts of this clonotype. The rearrangement links TRBV7-2 to TRBJ1-5; D uncertain. V was cut by 4 bases and J by 0 bases, with 7 bases left in between. Germline-derived CDR1 and CDR2 are SGHTA and FQGNSA. CDR3 length equals 14 residues. CDR3 sequence reads: CASSSQTSNQPQHF. DNA for the CDR3: TGTGCCAGCAGCTCACAGACTAGCAATCAGCCCCAGCATTTT.

In this sample, this clonotype turned up a few times. The V gene is TRBV6-6, the J gene TRBJ2-1; 10 bases line up with TRBD2. This CDR3 is 16 amino acids long. Germline V gene sequence: CDR1 MNHNY, CDR2 SVGAGI (reference sequence). V lost 0 bases, J lost 8 bases, and 7 bases stayed unmatched. The CDR3 DNA reads TGTGCCAGCAGTTACTCGAGCCTAGCGGGAGCTGATGAGCAGTTCTTC. It codes for CASSYSSLAGADEQFF.

The chain has TRBV4-2 and TRBJ2-1; 8 nucleotides match TRBD2. The CDR3 spans 16 residues. The junction had 8 bases not matched to a gene; V was cut back by 0 bases and J by 7 bases. The V gene's germline CDR1 is LGHNA and CDR2 YNFKEQ. CDR3 sequence: CASSQDEGSGANEQFF. CDR3 in DNA: TGTGCCAGCAGCCAAGATGAAGGTAGCGGGGCAAATGAGCAGTTCTTC.